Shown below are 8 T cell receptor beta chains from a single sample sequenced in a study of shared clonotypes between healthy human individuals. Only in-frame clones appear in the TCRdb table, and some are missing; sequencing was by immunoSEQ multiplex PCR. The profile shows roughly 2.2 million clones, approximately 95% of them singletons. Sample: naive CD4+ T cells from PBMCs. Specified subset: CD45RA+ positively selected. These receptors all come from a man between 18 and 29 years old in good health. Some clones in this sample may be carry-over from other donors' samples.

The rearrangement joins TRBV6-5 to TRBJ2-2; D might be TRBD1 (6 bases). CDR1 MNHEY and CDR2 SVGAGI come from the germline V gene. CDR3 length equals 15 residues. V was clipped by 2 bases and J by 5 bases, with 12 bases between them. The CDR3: CASSYRSGATGELFF. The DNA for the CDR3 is TGTGCCAGCAGTTACAGGTCAGGGGCAACCGGGGAGCTGTTTTTT.

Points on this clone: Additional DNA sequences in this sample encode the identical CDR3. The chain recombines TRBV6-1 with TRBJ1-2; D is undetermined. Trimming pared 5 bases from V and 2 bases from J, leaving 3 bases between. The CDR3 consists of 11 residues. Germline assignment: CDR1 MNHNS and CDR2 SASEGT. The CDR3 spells CASSSNYGYTF. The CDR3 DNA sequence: TGTGCCAGCAGTTCCAACTATGGCTACACCTTC.

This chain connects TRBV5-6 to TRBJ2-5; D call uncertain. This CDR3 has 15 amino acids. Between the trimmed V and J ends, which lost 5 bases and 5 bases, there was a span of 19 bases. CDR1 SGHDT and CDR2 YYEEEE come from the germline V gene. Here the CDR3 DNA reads TGTGCCAGCAGTATAGTAAGGTCGGACGTGGAGACCCAGTACTTC. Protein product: CASSIVRSDVETQYF.

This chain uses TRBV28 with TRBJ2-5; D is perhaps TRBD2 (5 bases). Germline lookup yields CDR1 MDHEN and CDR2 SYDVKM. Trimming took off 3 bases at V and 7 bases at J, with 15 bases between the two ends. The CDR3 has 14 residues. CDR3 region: CASSFDSGMGTQYF. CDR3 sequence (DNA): TGTGCCAGCAGTTTTGATTCGGGGATGGGGACCCAGTACTTC.

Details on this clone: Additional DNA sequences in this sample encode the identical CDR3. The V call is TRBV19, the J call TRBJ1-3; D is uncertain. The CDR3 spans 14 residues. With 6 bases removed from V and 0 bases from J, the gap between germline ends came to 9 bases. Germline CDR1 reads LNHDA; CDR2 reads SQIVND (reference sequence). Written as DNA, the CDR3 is TGTGCCAGTAGGGGCCAGAGCTCTGGAAACACCATATATTTT. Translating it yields CASRGQSSGNTIYF.

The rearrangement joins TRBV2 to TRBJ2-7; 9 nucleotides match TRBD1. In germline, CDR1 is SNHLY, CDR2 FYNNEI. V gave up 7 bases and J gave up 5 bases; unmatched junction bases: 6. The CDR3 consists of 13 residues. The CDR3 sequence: CASKGQGFHEQYF. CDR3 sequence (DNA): TGTGCCAGCAAGGGACAGGGCTTCCACGAGCAGTACTTC.

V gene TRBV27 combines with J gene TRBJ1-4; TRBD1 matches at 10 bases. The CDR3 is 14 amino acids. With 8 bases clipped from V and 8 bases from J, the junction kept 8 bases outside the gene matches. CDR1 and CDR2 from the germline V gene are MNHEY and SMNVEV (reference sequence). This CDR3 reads CASQTTGGGEKLFF. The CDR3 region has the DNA TGTGCCAGCCAAACGACAGGGGGCGGCGAAAAACTGTTTTTT.

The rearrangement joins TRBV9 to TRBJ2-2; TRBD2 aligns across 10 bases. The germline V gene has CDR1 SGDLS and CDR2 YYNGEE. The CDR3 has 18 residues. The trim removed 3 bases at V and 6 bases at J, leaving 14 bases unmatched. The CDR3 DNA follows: TGTGCCAGCAGCGAGGGGTGGGGTCTAGCGGGAGTTGCCGGGGAGCTGTTTTTT. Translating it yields CASSEGWGLAGVAGELFF. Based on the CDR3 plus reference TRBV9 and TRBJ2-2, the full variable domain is DSGVTQTPKHLITATGQRVTLRCSPRSGDLSVYWYQQSLDQGLQFLIQYYNGEERAKGNILERFSAQQFPDLHSELNLSSLELGDSALYFCASSEGWGLAGVAGELFFGEGSRLTVL.